This T cell receptor (beta chain) originates from a study of CDR3 diversity in severe acne. This clonotype was detected only a few times. TCRdb ran MiXCR on the PCR reads and lists one entry per CDR3 protein. The sample includes around 85,000 distinct CDR3 sequences, around 54% of them seen just once. The sequencing input was blood. The TCR was taken from a male donor with severe acne vulgaris.

The CDR3 sequence: CASSQDSNQPQHF. CDR3 nucleotide sequence: TGTGCCAGCTCACAGGACAGTAATCAGCCCCAGCATTTT. The V and J genes are TRBV18 and TRBJ1-5, with a possible D match to TRBD1 (6 bases). The V and J ends lost 4 bases and 4 bases respectively, with 8 bases between them. Germline values: CDR1 KGHSH, CDR2 LQKENI. The CDR3 covers 13 residues.